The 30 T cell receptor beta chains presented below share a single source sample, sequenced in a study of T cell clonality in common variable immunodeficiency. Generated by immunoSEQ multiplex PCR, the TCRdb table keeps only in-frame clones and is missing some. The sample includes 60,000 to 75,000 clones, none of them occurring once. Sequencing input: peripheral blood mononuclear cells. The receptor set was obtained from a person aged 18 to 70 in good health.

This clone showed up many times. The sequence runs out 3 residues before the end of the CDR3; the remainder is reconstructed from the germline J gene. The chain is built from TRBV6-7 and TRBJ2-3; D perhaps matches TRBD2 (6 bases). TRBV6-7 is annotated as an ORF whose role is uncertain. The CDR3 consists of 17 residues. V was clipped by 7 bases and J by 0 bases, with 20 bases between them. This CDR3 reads CASILRVKEGSTDTQYF. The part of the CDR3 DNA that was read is TGTGCCAGCATCCTCAGGGTGAAGGAGGGGAGCACAGATACG.

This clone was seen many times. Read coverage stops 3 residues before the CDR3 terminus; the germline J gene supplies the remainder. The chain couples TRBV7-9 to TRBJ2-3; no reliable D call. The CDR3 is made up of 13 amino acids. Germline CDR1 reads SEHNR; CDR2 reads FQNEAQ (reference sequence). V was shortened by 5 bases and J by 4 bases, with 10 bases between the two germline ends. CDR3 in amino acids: CASSPAPSDTQYF. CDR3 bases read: TGTGCCAGCAGCCCCGCGCCGTCAGATACG.

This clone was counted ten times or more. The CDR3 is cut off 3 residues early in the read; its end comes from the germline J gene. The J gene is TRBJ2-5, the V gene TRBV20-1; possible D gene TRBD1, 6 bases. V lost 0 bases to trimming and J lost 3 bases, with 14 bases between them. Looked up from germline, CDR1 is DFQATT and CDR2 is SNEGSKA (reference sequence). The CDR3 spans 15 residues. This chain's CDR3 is CSARDEGRGEETQYF. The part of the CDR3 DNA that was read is TGCAGTGCTAGAGATGAGGGCAGGGGAGAAGAGACC.

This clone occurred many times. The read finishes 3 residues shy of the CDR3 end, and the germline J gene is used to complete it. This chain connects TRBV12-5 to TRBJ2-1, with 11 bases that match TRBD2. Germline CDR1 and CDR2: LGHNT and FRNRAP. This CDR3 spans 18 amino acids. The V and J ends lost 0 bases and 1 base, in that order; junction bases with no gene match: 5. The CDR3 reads CASGLVILAGESYNEQFF. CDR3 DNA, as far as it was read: TGTGCTAGTGGTTTGGTTATACTAGCGGGAGAGTCCTACAATGAG.

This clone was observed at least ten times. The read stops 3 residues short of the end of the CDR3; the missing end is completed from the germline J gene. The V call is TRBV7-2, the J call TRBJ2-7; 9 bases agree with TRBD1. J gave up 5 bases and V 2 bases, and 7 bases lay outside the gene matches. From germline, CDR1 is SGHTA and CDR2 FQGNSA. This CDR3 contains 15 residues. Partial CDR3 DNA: TGTGCCAGCAGCTTACGACAGGGGGGCTTCAACGAG. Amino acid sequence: CASSLRQGGFNE. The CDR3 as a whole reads CASSLRQGGFNEQYF.

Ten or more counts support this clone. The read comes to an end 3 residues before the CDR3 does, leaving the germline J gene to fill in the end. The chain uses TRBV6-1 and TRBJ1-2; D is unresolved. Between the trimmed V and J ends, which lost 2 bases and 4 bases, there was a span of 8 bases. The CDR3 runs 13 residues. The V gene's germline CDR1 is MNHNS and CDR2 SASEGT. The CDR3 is CASSERQAYGYTF. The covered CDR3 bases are TGTGCCAGCAGTGAACGTCAGGCCTATGGC.

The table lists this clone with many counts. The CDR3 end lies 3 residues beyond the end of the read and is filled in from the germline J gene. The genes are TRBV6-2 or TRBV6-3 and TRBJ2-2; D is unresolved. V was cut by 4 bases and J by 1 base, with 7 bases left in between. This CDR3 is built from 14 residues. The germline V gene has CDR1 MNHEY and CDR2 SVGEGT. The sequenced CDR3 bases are TGTGCCAGCAGTTGGTCAGAGAACACCGGGGAG. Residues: CASSWSENTGE. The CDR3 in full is CASSWSENTGELFF.

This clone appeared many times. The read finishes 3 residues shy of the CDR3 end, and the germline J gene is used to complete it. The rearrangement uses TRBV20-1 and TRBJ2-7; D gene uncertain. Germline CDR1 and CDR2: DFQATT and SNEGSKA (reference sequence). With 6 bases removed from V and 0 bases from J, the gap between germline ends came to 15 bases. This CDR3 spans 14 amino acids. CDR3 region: CSAIANSISYEQYF. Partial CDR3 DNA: TGCAGTGCCATTGCTAACAGTATCTCCTACGAG.

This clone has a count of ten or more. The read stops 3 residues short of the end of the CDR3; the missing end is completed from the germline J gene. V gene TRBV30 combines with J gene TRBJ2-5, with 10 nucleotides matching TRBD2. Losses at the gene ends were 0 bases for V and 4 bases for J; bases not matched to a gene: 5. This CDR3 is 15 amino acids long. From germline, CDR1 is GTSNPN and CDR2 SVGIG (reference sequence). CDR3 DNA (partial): TGTGCCTGGAGTGTTGGACTAGCGGAGAGAGAGACC. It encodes CAWSVGLAERET. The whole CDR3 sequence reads CAWSVGLAERETQYF.

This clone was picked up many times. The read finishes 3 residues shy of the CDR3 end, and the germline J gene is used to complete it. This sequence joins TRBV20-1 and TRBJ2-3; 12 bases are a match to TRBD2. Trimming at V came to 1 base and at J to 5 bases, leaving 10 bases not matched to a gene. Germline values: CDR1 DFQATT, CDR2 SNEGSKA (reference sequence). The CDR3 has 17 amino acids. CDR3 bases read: TGCAGTGCTAGAGGGTCTAGCGGGAGGGCCATCAGAGATACG. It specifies CSARGSSGRAIRDT. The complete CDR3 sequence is CSARGSSGRAIRDTQYF.

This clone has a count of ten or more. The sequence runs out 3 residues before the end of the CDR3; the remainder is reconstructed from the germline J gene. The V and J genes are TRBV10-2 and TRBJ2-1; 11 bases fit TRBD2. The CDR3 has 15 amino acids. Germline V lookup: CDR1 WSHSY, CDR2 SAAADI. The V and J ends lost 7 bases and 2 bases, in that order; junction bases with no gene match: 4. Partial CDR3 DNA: TGCGCCAGCACGACACTAGCGGGAGCCTACAATGAG. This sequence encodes CASTTLAGAYNE. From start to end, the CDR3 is CASTTLAGAYNEQFF.

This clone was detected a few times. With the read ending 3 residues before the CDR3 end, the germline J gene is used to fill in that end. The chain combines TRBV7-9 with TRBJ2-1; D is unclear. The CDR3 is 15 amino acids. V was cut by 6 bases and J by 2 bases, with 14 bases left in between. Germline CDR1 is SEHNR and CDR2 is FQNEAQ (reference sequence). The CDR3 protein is CASRFDSTAYNEQFF. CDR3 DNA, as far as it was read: TGTGCCAGCAGATTTGACTCGACTGCCTACAATGAG.

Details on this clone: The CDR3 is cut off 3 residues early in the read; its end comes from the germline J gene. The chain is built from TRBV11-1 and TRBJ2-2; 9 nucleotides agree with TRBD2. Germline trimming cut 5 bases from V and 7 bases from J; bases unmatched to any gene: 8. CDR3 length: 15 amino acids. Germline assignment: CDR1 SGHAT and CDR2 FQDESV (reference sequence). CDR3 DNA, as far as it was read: TGTGCCAGCAGCCGACTAGGCGGGAGGGTCGGGGAG. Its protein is CASSRLGGRVGE. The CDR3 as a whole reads CASSRLGGRVGELFF.

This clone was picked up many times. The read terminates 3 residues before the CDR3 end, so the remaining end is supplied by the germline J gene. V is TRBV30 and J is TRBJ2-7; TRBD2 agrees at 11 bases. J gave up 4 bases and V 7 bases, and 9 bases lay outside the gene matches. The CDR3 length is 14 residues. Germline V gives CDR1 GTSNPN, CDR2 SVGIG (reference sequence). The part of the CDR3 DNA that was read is TGTGCCTACTCGACTAGCGGGAACCTATACGAG. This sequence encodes CAYSTSGNLYE. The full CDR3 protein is CAYSTSGNLYEQYF.

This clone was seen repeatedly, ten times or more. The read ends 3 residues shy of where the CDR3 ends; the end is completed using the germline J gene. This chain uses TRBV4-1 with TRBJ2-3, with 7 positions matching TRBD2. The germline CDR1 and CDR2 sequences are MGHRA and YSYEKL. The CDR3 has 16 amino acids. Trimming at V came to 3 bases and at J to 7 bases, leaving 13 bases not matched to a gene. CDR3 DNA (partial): TGCGCCAGCAGCCATGTCCCTAGCGGTTTTGGAAATACG. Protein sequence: CASSHVPSGFGNT. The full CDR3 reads CASSHVPSGFGNTQYF.

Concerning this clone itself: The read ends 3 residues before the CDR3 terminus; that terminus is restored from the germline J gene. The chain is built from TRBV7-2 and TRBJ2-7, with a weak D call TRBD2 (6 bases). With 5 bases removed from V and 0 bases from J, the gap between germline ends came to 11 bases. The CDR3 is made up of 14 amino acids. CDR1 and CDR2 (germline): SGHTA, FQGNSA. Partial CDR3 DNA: TGTGCCAGCAGCCCGGGACTTCCCTCCTACGAG. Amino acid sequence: CASSPGLPSYE. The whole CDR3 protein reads CASSPGLPSYEQYF.

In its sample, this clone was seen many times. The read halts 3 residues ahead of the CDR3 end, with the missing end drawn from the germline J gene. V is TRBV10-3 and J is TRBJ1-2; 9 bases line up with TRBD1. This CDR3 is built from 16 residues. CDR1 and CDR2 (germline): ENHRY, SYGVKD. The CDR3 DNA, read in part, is TGTGCCATCAGTGGCCCCACGGAGGGGACAGGGAGCGGC. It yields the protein CAISGPTEGTGSG. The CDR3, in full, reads CAISGPTEGTGSGYTF.

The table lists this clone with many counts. The CDR3: CARMDRSLVDTQYF. The sequenced part of the CDR3 DNA is TGTGCTAGGATGGACAGAAGTTTGGTGGATACG. This chain links TRBV7-7 with TRBJ2-3; tentatively, D is TRBD1 (6 bases). The read halts 3 residues ahead of the CDR3 end, with the missing end drawn from the germline J gene. The V gene's germline CDR1 is SSHAT and CDR2 FNYEAQ (reference sequence). This CDR3 is 14 amino acids long.

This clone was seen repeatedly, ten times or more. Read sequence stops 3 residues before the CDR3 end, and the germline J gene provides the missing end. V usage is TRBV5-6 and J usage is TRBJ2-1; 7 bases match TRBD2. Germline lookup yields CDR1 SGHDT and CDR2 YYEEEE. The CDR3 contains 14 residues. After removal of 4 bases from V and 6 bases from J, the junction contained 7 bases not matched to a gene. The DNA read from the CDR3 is TGTGCCAGCAGCATTCGGACTAGTGGCAATGAG. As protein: CASSIRTSGNE. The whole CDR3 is CASSIRTSGNEQFF.

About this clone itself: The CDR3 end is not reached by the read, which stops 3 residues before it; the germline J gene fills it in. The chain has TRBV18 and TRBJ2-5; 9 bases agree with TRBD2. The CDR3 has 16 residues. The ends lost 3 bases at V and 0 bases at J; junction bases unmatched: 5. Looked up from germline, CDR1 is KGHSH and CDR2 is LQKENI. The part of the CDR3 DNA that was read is TGTGCCAGCTCACCTCTAGCGGGGACGTACCAAGAGACC. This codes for CASSPLAGTYQET. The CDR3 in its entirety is CASSPLAGTYQETQYF.

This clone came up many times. The CDR3 spells CAWSVGQGPTEAFF. The sequenced CDR3 bases are TGTGCCTGGAGTGTAGGGCAGGGTCCCACTGAA. This chain joins TRBV30 and TRBJ1-1; D is perhaps TRBD1 (5 bases). The missing CDR3 end, 3 residues past where the read stops, is filled in from the germline J gene. With 0 bases removed from V and 4 bases from J, the gap between germline ends came to 12 bases. This CDR3 contains 14 residues. Germline CDR1 is GTSNPN and CDR2 is SVGIG (reference sequence).

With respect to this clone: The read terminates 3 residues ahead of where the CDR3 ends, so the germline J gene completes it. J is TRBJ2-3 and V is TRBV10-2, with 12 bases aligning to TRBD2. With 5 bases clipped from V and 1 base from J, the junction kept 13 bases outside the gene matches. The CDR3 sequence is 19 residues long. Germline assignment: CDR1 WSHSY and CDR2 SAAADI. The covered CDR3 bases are TGCGCCAGCAGTCTCACGACGACTAGCGGGAGATGTGGCACAGATACG. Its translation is CASSLTTTSGRCGTDT. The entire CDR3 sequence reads CASSLTTTSGRCGTDTQYF.

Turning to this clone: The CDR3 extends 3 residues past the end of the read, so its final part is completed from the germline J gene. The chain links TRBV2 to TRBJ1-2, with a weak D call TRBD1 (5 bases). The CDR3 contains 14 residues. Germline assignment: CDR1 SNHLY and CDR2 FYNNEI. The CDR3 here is CASRTEWGSNDYTF. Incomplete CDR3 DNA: TGTGCCAGCAGAACCGAGTGGGGCTCAAATGAC.

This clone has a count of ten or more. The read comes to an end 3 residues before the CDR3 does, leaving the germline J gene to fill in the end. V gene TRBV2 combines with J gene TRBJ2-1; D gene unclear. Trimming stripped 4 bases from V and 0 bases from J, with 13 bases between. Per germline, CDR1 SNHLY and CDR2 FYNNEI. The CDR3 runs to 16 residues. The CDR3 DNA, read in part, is TGTGCCAGCAGTGGGCAGGAGAAAAGCTCCTACAATGAG. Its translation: CASSGQEKSSYNE. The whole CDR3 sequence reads CASSGQEKSSYNEQFF.

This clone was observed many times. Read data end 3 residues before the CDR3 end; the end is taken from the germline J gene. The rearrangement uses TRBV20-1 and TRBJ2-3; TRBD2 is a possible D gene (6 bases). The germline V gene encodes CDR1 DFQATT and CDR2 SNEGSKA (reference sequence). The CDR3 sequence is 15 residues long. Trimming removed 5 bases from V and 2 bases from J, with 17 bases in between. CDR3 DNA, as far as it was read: TGCAGTGCTGATGCGCCTGGGACTCACACAGATACG. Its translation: CSADAPGTHTDT. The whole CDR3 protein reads CSADAPGTHTDTQYF.

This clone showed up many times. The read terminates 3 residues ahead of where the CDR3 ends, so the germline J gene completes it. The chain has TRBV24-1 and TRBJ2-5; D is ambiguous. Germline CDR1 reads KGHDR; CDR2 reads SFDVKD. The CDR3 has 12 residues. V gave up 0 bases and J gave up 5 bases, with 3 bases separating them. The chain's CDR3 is CATSDLAETQYF. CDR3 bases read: TGTGCCACCAGTGATTTGGCGGAGACC.

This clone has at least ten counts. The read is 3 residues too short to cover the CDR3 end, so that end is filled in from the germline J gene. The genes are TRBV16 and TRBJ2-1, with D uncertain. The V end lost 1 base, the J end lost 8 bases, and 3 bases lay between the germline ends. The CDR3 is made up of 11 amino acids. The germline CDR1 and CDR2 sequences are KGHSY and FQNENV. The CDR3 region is CASSQFDEQFF. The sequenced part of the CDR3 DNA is TGTGCCAGCAGCCAATTCGATGAG.

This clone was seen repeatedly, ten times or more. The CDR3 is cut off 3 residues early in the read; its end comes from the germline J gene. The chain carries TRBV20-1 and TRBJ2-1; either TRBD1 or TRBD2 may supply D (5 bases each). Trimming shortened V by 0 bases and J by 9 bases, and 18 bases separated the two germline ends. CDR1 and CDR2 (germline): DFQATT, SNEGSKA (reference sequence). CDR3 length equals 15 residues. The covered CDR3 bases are TGCAGTGCTAGAGATCCCTCAGGGCCCGGAGGTGAG. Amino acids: CSARDPSGPGGE. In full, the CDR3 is CSARDPSGPGGEQFF.

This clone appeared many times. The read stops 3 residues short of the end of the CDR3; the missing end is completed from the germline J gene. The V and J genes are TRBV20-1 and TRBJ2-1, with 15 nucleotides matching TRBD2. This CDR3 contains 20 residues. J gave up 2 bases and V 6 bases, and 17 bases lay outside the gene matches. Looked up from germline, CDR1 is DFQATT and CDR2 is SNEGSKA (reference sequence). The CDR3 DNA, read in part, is TGCAGTGCCCCACCCAGACCGGGACTAGCGGGAGGTTATACCTACAATGAG. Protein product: CSAPPRPGLAGGYTYNE. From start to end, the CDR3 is CSAPPRPGLAGGYTYNEQFF.

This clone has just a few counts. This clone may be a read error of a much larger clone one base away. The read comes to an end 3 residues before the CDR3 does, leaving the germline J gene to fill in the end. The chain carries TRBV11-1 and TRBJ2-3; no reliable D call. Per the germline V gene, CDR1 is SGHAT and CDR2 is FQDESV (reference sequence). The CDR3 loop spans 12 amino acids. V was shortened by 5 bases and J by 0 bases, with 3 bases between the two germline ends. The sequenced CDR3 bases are TGTGCCAGCAGCACTAGCACAGATACG. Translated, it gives CASSTSTDT. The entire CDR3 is CASSTSTDTQYF.